A single sample gave rise to the 30 T cell receptor beta chains below, sequenced in a study of T cells in Graves' hyperthyroidism and ophthalmopathy. The source material, RNA transcripts, was used to amplify TCR beta CDR3 regions. HTBI primers drove first-round RT-PCR of the TCR CDR3. From the multiplex PCR reads, TCRdb called clonotypes with MiXCR, one entry per CDR3 protein. The data show 500,000 to 650,000 distinct CDR3 sequences, around 50% seen once. The sequencing input was peripheral blood or thyroid tissue (not recorded which). The receptors stem from an adult woman with Graves' disease, either hyperthyroidism or ophthalmopathy (not recorded which).

This clonotype was seen ten or more times. The chain recombines TRBV29-1 with TRBJ1-4, with a possible D match to TRBD1 (5 bases). The germline V gene encodes CDR1 SQVTM and CDR2 ANQGSEA. This CDR3 comprises 13 residues. V dropped 1 base and J dropped 8 bases, with 11 bases sitting between them. CDR3 DNA: TGCAGCGTTGAAGGGCAGGGTGGCGAAAAACTGTTTTTT. It encodes CSVEGQGGEKLFF.

The V and J genes are TRBV29-1 and TRBJ1-4; D is uncertain. Per the germline V gene, CDR1 is SQVTM and CDR2 is ANQGSEA. The V end was cut by 7 bases, the J end by 4 bases, with 13 bases between. CDR3 size: 13 residues. CDR3 in DNA: TGCAGCGGGGGTGAGGGCTATAATGAAAAACTGTTTTTT. The encoded protein is CSGGEGYNEKLFF.

This clonotype was observed at least ten times. This chain links TRBV5-1 with TRBJ2-5, with TRBD2 identical over 7 bases. Germline values: CDR1 SGHRS, CDR2 YFSETQ. CDR3 size: 14 residues. With V trimmed by 6 bases and J by 5 bases, 10 bases remained unmatched. CDR3 sequence: CASTHGRAGETQYF. CDR3 in DNA: TGCGCCAGCACCCATGGGAGGGCCGGGGAGACCCAGTACTTC. The full variable domain, completed using reference TRBV5-1 and TRBJ2-5, is KAGVTQTPRYLIKTRGQQVTLSCSPISGHRSVSWYQQTPGQGLQFLFEYFSETQRNKGNFPGRFSGRQFSNSRSEMNVSTLELGDSALYLCASTHGRAGETQYFGPGTRLLVL.

This sequence joins TRBV6-5 and TRBJ1-5; TRBD1 is a possible D gene (6 bases). The V gene lost 0 bases and the J gene lost 1 base, with 13 bases spanning the gap. The germline V gene encodes CDR1 MNHEY and CDR2 SVGAGI. The CDR3 has 17 amino acids. CDR3 amino acids: CASSYSGGGRSNQPQHF. The CDR3, as DNA: TGTGCCAGCAGTTACTCAGGGGGTGGAAGGAGCAATCAGCCCCAGCATTTT.

V is TRBV28 and J is TRBJ1-4, with D possibly being TRBD1 (6 bases). The CDR3 sequence is 15 residues long. V was cut by 7 bases and J by 7 bases, with 19 bases left in between. CDR1 is MDHEN, CDR2 SYDVKM, per germline. Here the CDR3 reads CASTLGGSRGEKLFF. The DNA for the CDR3 is TGTGCCAGCACCCTAGGGGGGTCCCGTGGTGAAAAACTGTTTTTT.

This clonotype was counted ten times or more. V usage is TRBV10-3 and J usage is TRBJ1-5, with no clear D. CDR1 ENHRY and CDR2 SYGVKD come from the germline V gene. The CDR3 runs to 16 residues. Trimming shortened V by 0 bases and J by 3 bases, and 12 bases separated the two germline ends. The CDR3 DNA reads TGTGCCATCAGTGAGTCGGCCAGCCCAGTCAATCAGCCCCAGCATTTT. As protein: CAISESASPVNQPQHF.

The J gene is TRBJ2-7, the V gene TRBV20-1; the D is unclear. Between the trimmed V and J ends, which lost 6 bases and 2 bases, there was a span of 17 bases. The CDR3 spans 14 residues. CDR1 is DFQATT, CDR2 SNEGSKA, per germline (reference sequence). CDR3 region: CSANVRGRPYEQYF. The CDR3 bases are TGCAGTGCCAATGTAAGAGGCAGACCCTACGAGCAGTACTTC.

J is TRBJ2-7 and V is TRBV10-3, with 8 bases lining up with TRBD1. The V segment lost 6 bases and the J segment 5 bases; nucleotides outside the gene matches: 12. The CDR3 contains 15 residues. From germline, CDR1 is ENHRY and CDR2 SYGVKD. The CDR3 is CAIRIRTGMTDEQYF. DNA of the CDR3: TGTGCCATCAGGATCAGGACAGGGATGACGGACGAGCAGTACTTC.

In its sample, this clonotype was seen many times. The rearrangement links TRBV12-3 or TRBV12-4 to TRBJ2-7; possibly TRBD1 for D (6 bases). V lost 6 bases and J lost 4, with 19 bases in between. This CDR3 is 15 amino acids long. CDR3 sequence reads: CASRGGHQTLYEQYF. The CDR3 coding sequence is TGTGCCAGCAGAGGGGGACACCAAACACTTTACGAGCAGTACTTC.

In regard to this clonotype: At one boundary the junction diverges from the germline segment, which might be a read error. The chain joins TRBV20-1 to TRBJ1-3, with unresolved D. The germline V gene encodes CDR1 DFQATT and CDR2 SNEGSKA (reference sequence). The CDR3 extends over 13 amino acids. As DNA, the CDR3 is TGCAGTGCAAGAGAGGGCCCTGGAAACACCATATATTTT. Protein sequence: CSAREGPGNTIYF.

J is TRBJ1-2 and V is TRBV7-9; 7 nucleotides agree with TRBD1. CDR1 is SEHNR and CDR2 is FQNEAQ in the germline V gene (reference sequence). V lost 5 bases, J lost 4 bases, and 4 bases stayed unmatched. The CDR3 spans 13 residues. The CDR3: CASSGRGLYGYTF. The DNA for the CDR3 is TGTGCCAGCAGCGGTAGGGGGCTCTATGGCTACACCTTC. Full variable domain (remainder filled in from reference TRBV7-9 and TRBJ1-2): DTGVSQNPRHKITKRGQNVTFRCDPISEHNRLYWYRQTLGQGPEFLTYFQNEAQLEKSRLLSDRFSAERPKGSFSTLEIQRTEQGDSAMYLCASSGRGLYGYTFGSGTRLTVV.

The gene calls are TRBV10-3 and TRBJ2-5, with 8 bases fitting TRBD1. Germline V lookup: CDR1 ENHRY, CDR2 SYGVKD. Losses at the gene ends were 2 bases for V and 5 bases for J; bases not matched to a gene: 10. This CDR3 is built from 16 residues. For the CDR3, the DNA is TGTGCCATCAGTGAGAGGAGACAGGGGAGCGGGGAGACCCAGTACTTC. Protein product: CAISERRQGSGETQYF.

This clonotype has ten or more counts. This sequence joins TRBV27 and TRBJ1-5; no firm D call. In germline, CDR1 is MNHEY, CDR2 SMNVEV (reference sequence). This CDR3 region has 14 residues. The V gene lost 8 bases and the J gene lost 5 bases, with 16 bases spanning the gap. CDR3 coding DNA: TGTGCCAGCGCATCCGGGTGGAGGGATCAGCCCCAGCATTTT. This encodes CASASGWRDQPQHF.

In this sample, this clonotype turned up a few times. V usage is TRBV7-3 and J usage is TRBJ2-2, with TRBD2 identical over 12 bases. CDR3 length equals 16 residues. Germline-derived CDR1 and CDR2 are SGHTA and FQGTGA. Trimming removed 7 bases from V and 4 bases from J; junction bases left unmatched: 7. Written as DNA, the CDR3 is TGTGCCAGCACGACTAGCGGGAGACCGGGCACCGGGGAGCTGTTTTTT. Its protein product is CASTTSGRPGTGELFF.

A note on this clonotype: The junction does not match germline at one end; this may be a read error. The V call is TRBV2, the J call TRBJ2-6; D is unclear. This CDR3 region has 13 residues. CDR1 and CDR2 from the germline V gene are SNHLY and FYNNEI. The CDR3 DNA reads as TGCGCCAGCAGTGAAGCTGGGGCCAACGTCCTGACTTTC. It codes for CASSEAGANVLTF.

Regarding this clonotype: The CDR3 ends on some other residue instead of the conserved phenylalanine or tryptophan, so this is likely a read error. The J gene is TRBJ1-1, the V gene TRBV28; D gene uncertain. Germline-derived CDR1 and CDR2 are MDHEN and SYDVKM. Trimming took off 4 bases at V and 5 bases at J, with 14 bases between the two ends. The CDR3 consists of 14 residues. The CDR3 region is CASSSVLRDTEAFL. Written as DNA, the CDR3 is TGTGCCAGCAGTTCCGTACTGAGGGATACTGAAGCTTTCCTT.

This clonotype was seen ten or more times. The chain uses TRBV7-9 and TRBJ1-5, with D perhaps TRBD1 (5 bases). CDR3 length: 14 residues. V shed 3 bases and J shed 7 bases, with 13 bases lying between them. Germline CDR1 and CDR2: SEHNR and FQNEAQ (reference sequence). CDR3 protein: CASSFGGSGQPQHF. The CDR3 DNA sequence: TGTGCCAGCAGCTTCGGGGGGAGTGGGCAGCCCCAGCATTTT.

This clonotype was found many times. The chain recombines TRBV7-9 with TRBJ2-2; D call uncertain. CDR3 size: 14 residues. Deletions cut 2 bases from V and 7 bases from J, with 11 bases between. Germline CDR1 SEHNR, CDR2 FQNEAQ (reference sequence). CDR3 nucleotides: TGTGCCAGCAGCTTACTTGGGGTTGGCGGGGAGCTGTTTTTT. Amino acid sequence: CASSLLGVGGELFF.

This clonotype was recorded many times. V and J are TRBV7-2 and TRBJ2-5; D might be TRBD2 (5 bases). V was trimmed by 2 bases and J by 1 base, leaving 14 bases between them. The CDR3 runs 16 residues. Germline V gene sequence: CDR1 SGHTA, CDR2 FQGNSA. The CDR3: CASSLRAIAPQETQYF. The CDR3 DNA sequence: TGTGCCAGCAGCTTAAGAGCTATAGCGCCCCAAGAGACCCAGTACTTC. The entire variable domain, with the rest obtained from reference TRBV7-2 and TRBJ2-5, is as follows: GAGVSQSPSNKVTEKGKDVELRCDPISGHTALYWYRQSLGQGLEFLIYFQGNSAPDKSGLPSDRFSAERTGGSVSTLTIQRTQQEDSAVYLCASSLRAIAPQETQYFGPGTRLLVL.

The chain uses TRBV7-9 and TRBJ2-5; D uncertain. Germline CDR1 SEHNR, CDR2 FQNEAQ (reference sequence). The CDR3 has 13 amino acids. The germline V and J ends were trimmed by 1 base and 3 bases, with 6 bases remaining between them. CDR3 sequence (DNA): TGTGCCAGCAGCTTAGTACAGAAAGAGACCCAGTACTTC. Translation: CASSLVQKETQYF.

This sequence joins TRBV7-8 and TRBJ1-2; TRBD1 might be the D (6 bases). Germline assignment: CDR1 SGHVS and CDR2 FQNEAQ. Trimming cost V 5 bases and J 4 bases, with 17 bases left between them. The CDR3 loop spans 15 amino acids. CDR3 DNA sequence: TGTGCCAGCAGCACGGGTGTCGGGACAACCTATGGCTACACCTTC. It translates to CASSTGVGTTYGYTF.

This clonotype was counted at least ten times. This chain joins TRBV7-2 and TRBJ1-2; D possibly corresponds to TRBD1 (5 bases). The CDR3 covers 12 residues. CDR1 and CDR2 from the germline V gene are SGHTA and FQGNSA. V was shortened by 10 bases and J by 5 bases, with 14 bases between the two germline ends. In nucleotides, the CDR3 is TGTGCCACCGCGGTGGAGGGGTATGGCTACACCTTC. It yields the protein CATAVEGYGYTF.

The rearrangement joins TRBV29-1 to TRBJ2-3; no clear D. Germline values: CDR1 SQVTM, CDR2 ANQGSEA. V lost 7 bases, J lost 4 bases, and 12 bases lay in between. CDR3 length: 12 amino acids. This CDR3 reads CSESPSSDTQYF. The CDR3 coding sequence is TGCAGCGAGAGCCCCAGCTCAGATACGCAGTATTTT.

The rearrangement uses TRBV14 and TRBJ1-3, with D tentatively TRBD1 (5 bases). Trimming stripped 0 bases from V and 0 bases from J, with 27 bases between. CDR1 and CDR2 from the germline V gene are SGHDN and FVKESK. The CDR3 covers 22 residues. This chain's CDR3 is CASSQEDWGIPGRFNSGNTIYF. The CDR3 DNA is TGTGCCAGCAGCCAAGAAGATTGGGGGATCCCAGGGCGCTTTAACTCTGGAAACACCATATATTTT.

This clonotype was counted a few times. The chain employs TRBV2 and TRBJ1-2, with 12 bases matching TRBD1. This CDR3 is 15 amino acids long. J gave up 9 bases and V 2 bases, and 7 bases lay outside the gene matches. The germline V gene has CDR1 SNHLY and CDR2 FYNNEI. CDR3 sequence (DNA): TGTGCCAGCAGTGAAACGGGACAGGGGGCAGATAGCTACACCTTC. Residues: CASSETGQGADSYTF. Full variable domain (missing parts from reference TRBV2 and TRBJ1-2): EPEVTQTPSHQVTQMGQEVILRCVPISNHLYFYWYRQILGQKVEFLVSFYNNEISEKSEIFDDQFSVERPDGSNFTLKIRSTKLEDSAMYFCASSETGQGADSYTFGSGTRLTVV.

To note about this clonotype: A junction end diverges from the germline sequence, so it may reflect a read error. V is TRBV7-9 and J is TRBJ1-4; 9 bases line up with TRBD1. The CDR3 has 15 amino acids. Germline V gene sequence: CDR1 SEHNR, CDR2 FQNEAQ (reference sequence). The CDR3 here is CASSSGTGTNGKLFF. The CDR3 DNA follows: TGTGCCAGCAGCTCCGGGACAGGGACGAATGGAAAACTGTTTTTT.

The rearrangement joins TRBV11-2 to TRBJ2-7; 10 bases are shared with TRBD1. The CDR3 covers 15 residues. Germline values: CDR1 SGHAT, CDR2 FQNNGV. Trimming took 6 bases from V and 3 from J; bases not matched to a gene: 8. The CDR3 sequence is CASSYSGQGNYEQYF. DNA for the CDR3: TGTGCCAGCAGTTACTCGGGACAGGGGAACTACGAGCAGTACTTC.

This clonotype showed up many times. The chain links TRBV7-2 to TRBJ1-2; D is uncertain. This CDR3 is 13 amino acids long. Per the germline V gene, CDR1 is SGHTA and CDR2 is FQGNSA. V was cut by 1 base and J by 2 bases, with 5 bases left in between. The CDR3 loop reads CASSLEQNYGYTF. CDR3 DNA sequence: TGTGCCAGCAGCTTAGAACAGAACTATGGCTACACCTTC.

In this sample, this clonotype turned up a few times. The J gene is TRBJ1-1, the V gene TRBV6-5; no clear D. Trimming removed 6 bases at V and 1 base at J, with 15 bases between. This CDR3 contains 15 residues. Germline CDR1 MNHEY, CDR2 SVGAGI. CDR3 sequence reads: CASSRAGSANTEAFF. As DNA, the CDR3 is TGTGCCAGCAGCCGCGCCGGGAGCGCGAACACTGAAGCTTTCTTT.

This clonotype was counted at least ten times. This sequence joins TRBV10-3 and TRBJ2-5; 7 nucleotides match TRBD2. The V and J ends lost 2 bases and 1 base, in that order; junction bases with no gene match: 1. The CDR3 length is 14 residues. The germline V gene encodes CDR1 ENHRY and CDR2 SYGVKD. The CDR3 region is CAISEPGGQETQYF. DNA of the CDR3: TGTGCCATCAGTGAGCCGGGAGGCCAAGAGACCCAGTACTTC.